This entry lists 10 T cell receptor beta chains sequenced from one sample in a study of T cells in Graves' hyperthyroidism and ophthalmopathy. The TCR beta CDR3 regions underwent amplification using RNA transcripts as the source. Using the HTBI primer set, a first-round RT-PCR was run on the TCR CDR3. A single record per CDR3 protein comes from TCRdb applying MiXCR to the multiplex PCR reads. Found here are hundreds of thousands of distinct CDR3 sequences, about 38% of them singletons; the top ten hold over 8%. Sample: blood. These receptors all come from a young man with Graves' hyperthyroidism.

The rearrangement joins TRBV10-2 to TRBJ2-7; 9 bases match TRBD2. The V gene's germline CDR1 is WSHSY and CDR2 SAAADI. The J segment lost 3 bases and the V segment lost 11 bases, leaving 8 bases of the junction unmatched. The CDR3 is 13 amino acids. The CDR3 region is CAAGGTKNYEQYF. Written as DNA, the CDR3 is TGCGCCGCGGGGGGGACAAAGAACTACGAGCAGTACTTC.

The chain couples TRBV19 to TRBJ1-1, with D possibly matching TRBD1 (5 bases). Germline assignment: CDR1 LNHDA and CDR2 SQIVND (reference sequence). Trimming removed 7 bases from V and 6 bases from J, with 15 bases in between. This CDR3 spans 13 amino acids. CDR3 region: CASMDLGAPEAFF. CDR3 bases: TGTGCCAGTATGGACTTAGGGGCCCCTGAAGCTTTCTTT.

This clonotype was counted between two and nine times. The chain joins TRBV7-2 to TRBJ1-1; 8 nucleotides line up with TRBD1. CDR3 size: 12 residues. Germline V gene lookup returns CDR1 SGHTA and CDR2 FQGNSA. J gave up 7 bases and V 5 bases, and 3 bases lay outside the gene matches. The CDR3 region has the DNA TGTGCCAGCAGCCAGGACAGGGATGAAGCTTTCTTT. Translating it yields CASSQDRDEAFF.

The sample holds many counts of this clonotype. This chain's CDR3 is CASRDGTEAFF. As DNA, the CDR3 is TGTGCCAGCAGGGACGGCACTGAAGCTTTCTTT. This chain uses TRBV6-5 with TRBJ1-1, with D hard to call. The CDR3 length is 11 residues. Germline CDR1 reads MNHEY; CDR2 reads SVGAGI. Trimming removed 6 bases at V and 4 bases at J, with 6 bases between.

Regarding this clonotype: This clone may be a read error of a much larger clone one base away. The CDR3 end shows no conserved phenylalanine or tryptophan, and so a read error is likely. J is TRBJ1-1 and V is TRBV10-3; 7 nucleotides match TRBD1. Germline-derived CDR1 and CDR2 are ENHRY and SYGVKD. The CDR3 is made up of 12 amino acids. After removal of 8 bases from V and 1 base from J, the junction contained 1 base not matched to a gene. In DNA form, the CDR3 reads TGTGCCATCGGACAGGCGAACACTGAAGCTTTCCTT. This encodes CAIGQANTEAFL.

This clonotype appeared once. The V call is TRBV4-1, the J call TRBJ2-5; D call uncertain. The CDR3 runs 17 residues. Per germline, CDR1 MGHRA and CDR2 YSYEKL. V lost 0 bases and J 2 bases, leaving 16 bases between the germline ends. Here the CDR3 DNA reads TGCGCCAGCAGCCAAGACGTGAGTAGGACGCAGCAAGAGACCCAGTACTTC. This codes for CASSQDVSRTQQETQYF.

This clonotype was seen ten or more times. The genes are TRBV2 and TRBJ1-2; 7 bases are a match to TRBD1. V trimming: 9 bases; J trimming: 4 bases; junction bases outside the gene matches: 8. The CDR3 is 13 amino acids. Per germline, CDR1 SNHLY and CDR2 FYNNEI. The CDR3 loop reads CASGQDRGYGYTF. For the CDR3, the DNA is TGTGCCAGTGGACAGGATCGAGGCTATGGCTACACCTTC.

This clonotype turned up a few times. The chain joins TRBV7-2 to TRBJ1-4; TRBD1 aligns across 11 bases. In germline, CDR1 is SGHTA, CDR2 FQGNSA. The CDR3 runs to 15 residues. The J segment lost 14 bases and the V segment lost 1 base, leaving 9 bases of the junction unmatched. The CDR3 DNA is TGTGCCAGCAGCTTAGGGCCGGGACAGGGGGAGGATCTGTTTTTT. It translates to CASSLGPGQGEDLFF.

This clonotype was detected only a few times. V usage is TRBV28 and J usage is TRBJ2-5, with 7 positions matching TRBD2. The CDR3 sequence is 15 residues long. V lost 2 bases and J lost 1; bases outside the gene matches: 4. Germline assignment: CDR1 MDHEN and CDR2 SYDVKM. The CDR3 DNA follows: TGTGCCAGCAGTTTAGGGGGGGACCTCCAAGAGACCCAGTACTTC. Residues: CASSLGGDLQETQYF.

This clonotype appeared many times. The gene calls are TRBV29-1 and TRBJ1-5; possible D gene TRBD1, 6 bases. The germline V gene encodes CDR1 SQVTM and CDR2 ANQGSEA. The CDR3 runs to 13 residues. V was trimmed by 4 bases and J by 3 bases, leaving 10 bases between them. The CDR3 here is CSVVGALNQPQHF. The CDR3 DNA reads TGCAGCGTTGTGGGGGCTCTCAATCAGCCCCAGCATTTT.